What follows are 25 T cell receptor beta chains derived from one specimen sequenced in a study of high-grade serous ovarian cancer treatment subgroups. Profiled with immunoSEQ multiplex PCR; TCRdb holds only in-frame clones, not every one. Here the sample spans 7,600 or so clones, 60% to 85% being singletons. Tumor tissue was taken before any definitive surgery or chemotherapy was given. Sequencing was done on a sample of tumor tissue. Receptor source: a human donor with high-grade serous ovarian cancer.

The chain's CDR3 is CASSLLEGSYNEQFF. The CDR3 region has the DNA TGTGCCAGCAGCTTGCTAGAAGGGTCCTACAATGAGCAGTTCTTC. The chain has TRBV7-6 and TRBJ2-1; D remains ambiguous. The CDR3 is 15 amino acids. Germline V lookup: CDR1 SGHVS, CDR2 FNYEAQ. The germline V and J ends were trimmed by 3 bases and 1 base, with 10 bases remaining between them.

This chain joins TRBV2 and TRBJ2-5; no clear D gene. The CDR3 consists of 12 residues. Germline assignment: CDR1 SNHLY and CDR2 FYNNEI. Between the trimmed V and J ends, which lost 5 bases and 2 bases, there was a span of 6 bases. CDR3 region: CASSPQQETQYF. CDR3 DNA: TGTGCCAGCAGTCCGCAACAAGAGACCCAGTACTTC.

The rearrangement joins TRBV7-2 to TRBJ1-5; 7 bases line up with TRBD1. Germline lookup yields CDR1 SGHTA and CDR2 FQGNSA. The V and J ends lost 2 bases and 3 bases, in that order; junction bases with no gene match: 4. The CDR3 is 15 residues long. The CDR3: CASSLSGTDNQPQHF. In DNA form, the CDR3 reads TGTGCCAGCAGCTTAAGTGGGACAGACAATCAGCCCCAGCATTTT.

This rearrangement joins TRBV5-6 to TRBJ1-1; no clear D. V lost 4 bases, J lost 3 bases, and 13 bases lay in between. CDR3 length: 14 amino acids. Germline V gene data show CDR1 as SGHDT and CDR2 as YYEEEE. CDR3 in DNA: TGTGCCAGCAGCGCCCCCGGAGGACACACTGAAGCTTTCTTT. This sequence encodes CASSAPGGHTEAFF.

V usage is TRBV7-3 and J usage is TRBJ2-1; 12 bases are a match to TRBD2. CDR1 and CDR2 (germline): SGHTA, FQGTGA. This CDR3 has 17 amino acids. With V trimmed by 0 bases and J by 7 bases, 7 bases remained unmatched. In DNA form, the CDR3 reads TGTGCCAGCAGCTTAACGGGTCTGGGACTAGCGGGTAATGAGCAGTTCTTC. It encodes CASSLTGLGLAGNEQFF. Together with reference TRBV7-3 and TRBJ2-1, the CDR3 gives the full variable domain: GAGVSQTPSNKVTEKGKYVELRCDPISGHTALYWYRQSLGQGPEFLIYFQGTGAADDSGLPNDRFFAVRPEGSVSTLKIQRTERGDSAVYLCASSLTGLGLAGNEQFFGPGTRLTVL.

The chain couples TRBV11-2 to TRBJ2-3; a possible D gene is TRBD1 (6 bases). V was pared by 5 bases and J by 8 bases, with 11 bases between. Looked up from germline, CDR1 is SGHAT and CDR2 is FQNNGV. This CDR3 region has 12 residues. CDR3 sequence: CASSQGSGTQYF. The DNA for the CDR3 is TGTGCCAGCAGCCAGGGGTCAGGTACGCAGTATTTT.

The chain recombines TRBV19 with TRBJ2-5; TRBD1 matches 7 bases. The CDR3 sequence is 15 residues long. The J segment lost 5 bases and the V segment lost 5 bases, leaving 11 bases of the junction unmatched. Germline V gene lookup returns CDR1 LNHDA and CDR2 SQIVND (reference sequence). The chain's CDR3 is CASSRQTGPGETQYF. The CDR3 DNA reads as TGTGCCAGTAGTCGACAGACAGGGCCAGGTGAGACCCAGTACTTC.

This CDR3 reads CATSRDRGRGEKLFF. CDR3 bases: TGTGCCACCAGCAGAGACAGGGGGAGAGGCGAAAAACTGTTTTTT. The chain couples TRBV15 to TRBJ1-4; TRBD1 aligns across 7 bases. J gave up 8 bases and V 0 bases, and 6 bases lay outside the gene matches. Germline CDR1 reads LNHNV; CDR2 reads YYDKDF (reference sequence). This CDR3 spans 15 amino acids.

The rearrangement uses TRBV10-3 and TRBJ2-1; the match to TRBD2 covers 10 bases. V trimming: 6 bases; J trimming: 7 bases; junction bases outside the gene matches: 12. Germline CDR1 and CDR2: ENHRY and SYGVKD. The CDR3 extends over 16 amino acids. CDR3 bases: TGTGCCATCAGCTCGACTACTAGCGGGGAAAGAAATGAGCAGTTCTTC. Its translation: CAISSTTSGERNEQFF.

The chain couples TRBV19 to TRBJ1-3; D not certain. Germline lookup yields CDR1 LNHDA and CDR2 SQIVND (reference sequence). Trimming took off 2 bases at V and 7 bases at J, with 6 bases between the two ends. The length of the CDR3 is 12 residues. As DNA, the CDR3 is TGTGCCAGTAGTATAAACAAGAACACCATATATTTT. Its translation is CASSINKNTIYF.

The chain carries TRBV28 and TRBJ1-5, with a possible D match to TRBD1 (5 bases). The CDR3 loop spans 15 amino acids. Trimming took off 5 bases at V and 7 bases at J, with 18 bases between the two ends. Germline loops: CDR1 MDHEN, CDR2 SYDVKM. This chain's CDR3 is CASSGLLGSGQPQHF. The DNA of the CDR3 is TGTGCCAGCAGTGGACTGTTAGGTTCAGGGCAGCCCCAGCATTTT. Full variable domain (remainder filled in from reference TRBV28 and TRBJ1-5): DVKVTQSSRYLVKRTGEKVFLECVQDMDHENMFWYRQDPGLGLRLIYFSYDVKMKEKGDIPEGYSVSREKKERFSLILESASTNQTSMYLCASSGLLGSGQPQHFGDGTRLSIL.

V gene TRBV14 combines with J gene TRBJ1-4, with D unresolved. The CDR3 is 12 residues long. V was clipped by 1 base and J by 8 bases, with 5 bases between them. The germline V gene encodes CDR1 SGHDN and CDR2 FVKESK. CDR3 nucleotides: TGTGCCAGCAGCCAAGTTAGGGAAAAACTGTTTTTT. This encodes CASSQVREKLFF.

The V gene is TRBV28, the J gene TRBJ1-3; a weak D match, TRBD1 (6 bases). The V end lost 2 bases, the J end lost 2 bases, and 10 bases lay between the germline ends. The CDR3 has 15 amino acids. The germline CDR1 and CDR2 sequences are MDHEN and SYDVKM. CDR3 in DNA: TGTGCCAGCAGTTTACTCTCAGGGGCTGGAAACACCATATATTTT. Translated, it gives CASSLLSGAGNTIYF.

The chain has TRBV19 and TRBJ2-5; TRBD1 agrees at 7 bases. This CDR3 contains 13 residues. V dropped 5 bases and J dropped 3; count of bases not matched to a gene: 3. Germline V lookup: CDR1 LNHDA, CDR2 SQIVND (reference sequence). CDR3 region: CASSAQGKETQYF. The CDR3 DNA reads TGTGCCAGTAGTGCACAGGGGAAAGAGACCCAGTACTTC.

This clone was seen once. The chain employs TRBV27 and TRBJ2-7; 8 nucleotides align to TRBD1. The CDR3 sequence is 23 residues long. V gave up 2 bases and J gave up 2 bases; unmatched junction bases: 29. Germline assignment: CDR1 MNHEY and CDR2 SMNVEV (reference sequence). CDR3 bases: TGTGCCAGCAGTTTACCTTCCTTCAGGGGGCAGATGGTTTGGGACCAAGCCACCTACGAGCAGTACTTC. Its translation: CASSLPSFRGQMVWDQATYEQYF.

J is TRBJ2-1 and V is TRBV7-2; 11 bases line up with TRBD2. With V trimmed by 1 base and J by 6 bases, 2 bases remained unmatched. CDR3 length equals 15 residues. Germline V lookup: CDR1 SGHTA, CDR2 FQGNSA. The CDR3 loop is CASSLELAGVNEQFF. In DNA, the CDR3 is TGTGCCAGCAGCTTAGAACTAGCGGGAGTCAATGAGCAGTTCTTC.

This clone was seen only once. The genes are TRBV6-5 and TRBJ1-2; 9 bases agree with TRBD1. The CDR3 spans 13 residues. Trimming took 5 bases from V and 7 from J; bases not matched to a gene: 5. CDR1 and CDR2 from the germline V gene are MNHEY and SVGAGI. DNA of the CDR3: TGTGCCAGCAGTGGGACAGGGAACCGTGGCTACACCTTC. Amino acid sequence: CASSGTGNRGYTF.

The rearrangement uses TRBV19 and TRBJ2-6, with D perhaps TRBD1 or TRBD2 (5 bases each). Deletions cut 3 bases from V and 1 base from J, with 7 bases between. This CDR3 contains 15 residues. Germline V gene lookup returns CDR1 LNHDA and CDR2 SQIVND (reference sequence). The CDR3 spells CASSIWGSGANVLTF. The CDR3 DNA is TGTGCCAGTAGTATCTGGGGGTCTGGGGCCAACGTCCTGACTTTC.

The chain has TRBV28 and TRBJ2-1; 8 bases line up with TRBD2. The CDR3 length is 15 residues. Germline trimming cut 5 bases from V and 7 bases from J; bases unmatched to any gene: 10. Germline V gene lookup returns CDR1 MDHEN and CDR2 SYDVKM. The DNA of the CDR3 is TGTGCCAGCAGTCCAAACCGGGGGGGCCGAAATGAGCAGTTCTTC. Translation gives CASSPNRGGRNEQFF.

This clone has a single count. This sequence joins TRBV15 and TRBJ2-7; perhaps TRBD2 as D (6 bases). Germline loops: CDR1 LNHNV, CDR2 YYDKDF (reference sequence). The CDR3 consists of 14 residues. V gave up 0 bases and J gave up 1 base, with 7 bases separating them. Here the CDR3 DNA reads TGTGCCACCAGCAGAGATCGGGGGTCCTACGAGCAGTACTTC. Translating gives CATSRDRGSYEQYF.

The chain employs TRBV7-9 and TRBJ1-4; possibly TRBD1 for D (5 bases). The CDR3 length is 14 residues. Germline V gives CDR1 SEHNR, CDR2 FQNEAQ (reference sequence). With 3 bases removed from V and 8 bases from J, the gap between germline ends came to 13 bases. CDR3 loop: CASSLGPFGEKLFF. The DNA for the CDR3 is TGTGCCAGCAGCTTGGGACCTTTTGGCGAAAAACTGTTTTTT.

This clone was observed a single time. Relative to the germline gene, one junction end is altered; a read error may explain this. The chain has TRBV7-3 and TRBJ2-1; TRBD2 might be the D (6 bases). The CDR3 consists of 15 residues. Germline V gives CDR1 SGHTA, CDR2 FQGTGA. In DNA form, the CDR3 reads TGTGCCAGCAGCCCGGGGACTTTCTCCTACAATGAGCGGTTCTTC. Its protein product is CASSPGTFSYNERFF.

The CDR3 bases are TGTGCCAGCAGCCAAGATCCGGGGATTGAGCAGTTCTTC. Encoded protein: CASSQDPGIEQFF. This rearrangement joins TRBV14 to TRBJ2-1, with D possibly TRBD2 on 5 matching bases. V lost 0 bases and J lost 9, with 9 bases in between. Per the germline V gene, CDR1 is SGHDN and CDR2 is FVKESK. There are 13 residues in the CDR3.

The gene calls are TRBV29-1 and TRBJ1-2; a weak D match, TRBD1 (6 bases). The CDR3 is 12 amino acids. Trimming cost V 3 bases and J 6 bases, with 11 bases left between them. Germline lookup yields CDR1 SQVTM and CDR2 ANQGSEA. The CDR3, as DNA: TGCAGCGTTGACCACACAGGGAATGGCTACACCTTC. It encodes CSVDHTGNGYTF.

The rearrangement links TRBV6-5 to TRBJ2-2; a weak D match, TRBD1 (6 bases). The length of the CDR3 is 15 residues. Trimming removed 0 bases at V and 8 bases at J, with 13 bases between. Germline CDR1 MNHEY, CDR2 SVGAGI. The CDR3 DNA reads as TGTGCCAGCAGTTACTCCACCGCAGGGGTGGGGGAGCTGTTTTTT. Residues: CASSYSTAGVGELFF.